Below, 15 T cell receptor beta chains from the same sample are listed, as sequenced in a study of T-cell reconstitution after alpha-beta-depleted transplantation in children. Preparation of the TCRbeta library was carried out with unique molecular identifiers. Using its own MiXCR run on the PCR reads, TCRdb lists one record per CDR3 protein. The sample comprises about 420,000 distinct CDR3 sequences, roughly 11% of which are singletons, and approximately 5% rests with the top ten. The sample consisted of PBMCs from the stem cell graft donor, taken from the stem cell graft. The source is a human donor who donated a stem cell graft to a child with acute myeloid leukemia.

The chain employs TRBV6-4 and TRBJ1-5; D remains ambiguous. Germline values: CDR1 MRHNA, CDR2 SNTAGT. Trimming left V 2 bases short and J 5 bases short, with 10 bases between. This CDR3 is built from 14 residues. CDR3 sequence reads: CASSDNRGHQPQHF. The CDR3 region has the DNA TGTGCCAGCAGTGACAACAGAGGGCATCAGCCCCAGCATTTT.

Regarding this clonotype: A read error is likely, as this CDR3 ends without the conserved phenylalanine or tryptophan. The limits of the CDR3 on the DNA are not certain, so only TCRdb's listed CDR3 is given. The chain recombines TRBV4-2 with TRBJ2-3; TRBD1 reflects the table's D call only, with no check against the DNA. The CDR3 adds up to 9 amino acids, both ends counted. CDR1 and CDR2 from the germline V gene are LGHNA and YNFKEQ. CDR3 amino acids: CASSRGERC.

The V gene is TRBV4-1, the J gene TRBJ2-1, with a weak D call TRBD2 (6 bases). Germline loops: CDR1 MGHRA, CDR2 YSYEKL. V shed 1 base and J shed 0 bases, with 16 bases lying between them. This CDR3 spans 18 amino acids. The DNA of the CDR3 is TGCGCCAGCAGCCAAGTAGGAATTAGCGGAAGCTCCTACAATGAGCAGTTCTTC. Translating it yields CASSQVGISGSSYNEQFF.

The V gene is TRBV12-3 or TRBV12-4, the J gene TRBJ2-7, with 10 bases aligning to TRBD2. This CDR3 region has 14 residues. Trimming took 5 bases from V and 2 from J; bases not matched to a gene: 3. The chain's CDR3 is CASSPGLAAYEQYF. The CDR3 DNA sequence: TGTGCCAGCAGTCCCGGACTAGCGGCCTACGAGCAGTACTTC.

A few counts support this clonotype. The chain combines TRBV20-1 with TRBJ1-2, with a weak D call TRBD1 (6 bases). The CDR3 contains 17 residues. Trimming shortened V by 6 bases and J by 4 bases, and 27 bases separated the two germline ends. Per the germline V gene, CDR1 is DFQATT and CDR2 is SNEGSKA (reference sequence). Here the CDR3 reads CSAVGPLWGRRFYGYTF. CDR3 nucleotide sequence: TGCAGTGCCGTAGGTCCTTTGTGGGGGCGAAGATTCTATGGCTACACCTTC.

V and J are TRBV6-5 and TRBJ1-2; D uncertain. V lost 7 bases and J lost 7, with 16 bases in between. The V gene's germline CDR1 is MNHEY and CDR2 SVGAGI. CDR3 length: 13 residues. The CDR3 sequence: CASMAVPLTGYTF. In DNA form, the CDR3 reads TGTGCCAGCATGGCCGTCCCTTTAACTGGCTACACCTTC.

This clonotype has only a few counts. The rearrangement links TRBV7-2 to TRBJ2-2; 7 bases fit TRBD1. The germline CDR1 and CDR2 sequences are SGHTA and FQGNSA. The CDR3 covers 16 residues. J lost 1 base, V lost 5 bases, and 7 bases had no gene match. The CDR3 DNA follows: TGTGCCAGCAGCCCAGGGACAGCAAGGAACACCGGGGAGCTGTTTTTT. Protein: CASSPGTARNTGELFF.

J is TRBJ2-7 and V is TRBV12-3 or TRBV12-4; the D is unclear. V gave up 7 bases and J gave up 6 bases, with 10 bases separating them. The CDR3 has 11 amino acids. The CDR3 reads CASTFVGEQYF. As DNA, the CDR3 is TGTGCCAGCACCTTTGTAGGCGAGCAGTACTTC.

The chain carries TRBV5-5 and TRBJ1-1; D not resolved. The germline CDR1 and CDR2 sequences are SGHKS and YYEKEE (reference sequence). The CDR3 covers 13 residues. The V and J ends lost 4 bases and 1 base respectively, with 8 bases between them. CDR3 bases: TGTGCCAGCAGCCCAAATCCGAACACTGAAGCTTTCTTT. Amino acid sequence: CASSPNPNTEAFF.

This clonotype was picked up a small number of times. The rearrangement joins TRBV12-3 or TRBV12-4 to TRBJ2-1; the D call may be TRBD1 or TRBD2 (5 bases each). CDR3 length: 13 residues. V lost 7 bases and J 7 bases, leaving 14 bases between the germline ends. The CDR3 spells CASTPWGKNEQFF. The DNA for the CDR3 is TGTGCCAGCACCCCCTGGGGGAAAAATGAGCAGTTCTTC.

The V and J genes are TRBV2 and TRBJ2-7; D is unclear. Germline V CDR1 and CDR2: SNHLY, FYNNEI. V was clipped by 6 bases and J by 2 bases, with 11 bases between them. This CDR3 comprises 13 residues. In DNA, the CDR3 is TGTGCCAGCAGCGGGCTGGATACCTACGAGCAGTACTTC. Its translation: CASSGLDTYEQYF.

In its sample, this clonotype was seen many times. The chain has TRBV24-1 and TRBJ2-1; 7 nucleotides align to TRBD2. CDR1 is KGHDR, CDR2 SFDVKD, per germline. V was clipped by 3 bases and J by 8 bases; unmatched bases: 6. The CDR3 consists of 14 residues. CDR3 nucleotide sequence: TGTGCCACCAGTGATGCCGGGAGGTGGGATGAGCAGTTCTTC. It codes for CATSDAGRWDEQFF.

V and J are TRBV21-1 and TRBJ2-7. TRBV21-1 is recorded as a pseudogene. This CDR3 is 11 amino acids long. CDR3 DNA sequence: TGTGCCAGCAAGTTCCACTACGAGCAGTACGTC. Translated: CASKFHYEQYV.

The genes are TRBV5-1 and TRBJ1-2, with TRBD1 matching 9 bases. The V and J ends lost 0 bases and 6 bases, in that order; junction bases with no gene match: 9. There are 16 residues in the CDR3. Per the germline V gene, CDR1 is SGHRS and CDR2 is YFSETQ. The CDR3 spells CASSLDPHTGGDGYTF. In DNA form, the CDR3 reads TGCGCCAGCAGCTTGGACCCCCACACAGGGGGCGATGGCTACACCTTC.

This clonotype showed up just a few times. CDR3 region: CASSSVVTANTGELFF. CDR3 sequence (DNA): TGCGCCAGCAGCTCCGTAGTGACAGCAAACACCGGGGAGCTGTTTTTT. This rearrangement joins TRBV5-1 to TRBJ2-2; a weak D match, TRBD1 (5 bases). The V and J ends lost 3 bases and 2 bases respectively, with 14 bases between them. Germline values: CDR1 SGHRS, CDR2 YFSETQ. CDR3 length equals 16 residues.